This T cell receptor (beta chain) comes out of a study of shared clonotypes between healthy human individuals (TCRdb year 2020). For context, the study as a whole: Three men and two women, aged 18 to 49 years, made up the cohort. To estimate repertoire size and how much clonotype sharing occurs between individuals, the study deeply sequenced the blood TCR repertoires of roughly 5 healthy adults. Each donor's leukapheresis produced roughly between roughly 0.85 and 9.5 billion PBMCs. To increase sequencing depth and limit assay-specific biases, different laboratories used diverse techniques to prepare libraries and sequence TCR repertoires. For each donor, three plates each were used for CD4 naive and CD4 memory, two plates were used for CD8 naive, and one plate was used for CD8 memory. Summary of the overall study and its limitations: Incomplete sequencing was indicated by rarefaction of sorted-subset datasets, despite the large sequencing depth. The small number of donors limited the genetic and exposure-history diversity represented. Pairwise subsampling led to the expectation that sequencing depth would affect the degree of clonotype sharing among donors. About 5% of naive CD4, approximately 3.7% of naive CD8, 2.3% of memory CD4, and around 0.42% of memory CD8 clonotypes were shared across a handful of donors. Higher generation probabilities were observed for clonotypes shared by all four sorted-subset donors than for non-shared clonotypes. Sampling was restricted to blood, and TCR repertoires in tissue are likely to differ from TCR repertoires in blood. Estimated clonotype richness was generally larger for naive than for memory subsets.

Note on this clone: It lacks a known antigen. Per-nucleotide qualities are absent, and no much larger clonotype sits a single base away.

Looking up the germline V gene yields CDR1 SGDLS and CDR2 YYNGEE. V lost 5 bases and J lost 4 bases; the stretch between them is 15 bases long. The CDR3, cysteine through phenylalanine, is 14 amino acids long. Left in the record is the CDR3 DNA by itself, 42 bases read in frame from the first base. For the CD8 naive samples, CD45RO-negative cells were positively selected for CCR7, yielding a CD45RA+CCR7+ population from which TemRA cells were excluded. Donors were healthy HIV-negative adults with no recently reported acute infections or vaccinations. Every donor was a Caucasian adult residing in Nashville, Tennessee, USA. After blood collection by leukapheresis, PBMCs were isolated using Ficoll-Histopaque density gradient centrifugation and then cryopreserved in the vapor phase of liquid nitrogen. Analytical flow cytometry was used to check the purity and quantity of every magnetically sorted T cell population. Genomic DNA was isolated from every sorted fraction and measured by UV absorbance on a Nanodrop 2000c.

TCR CDR3 regions were amplified from genomic DNA by multiplex PCR using the deep immunoSEQ assay. Extracted genomic DNA from each cell subset was distributed evenly across all wells of several immunoSEQ 96-well plates, and each plate was treated as a replicate. For sorted subsets, roughly 0.2 ug genomic DNA, equal to about 30,000 T cell genomes, was loaded into each replicate PCR. Purified libraries were quantified with a Qubit 3.0 fluorometer, sized on a Bioanalyzer 2100, and re-quantified with the KAPA Library Quantification kit. Every immunoSEQ 96-well plate was sequenced on a dedicated single-read 150-cycle Illumina NextSeq 550 flow cell. Turning to the authors' computational methods: Because only junctional sequences without quality scores were contained in the immunoSEQ output, filtering matching that applied to full-length reads could not be performed. Sequences were annotated with PyIR, a Python wrapper for IgBLAST v1.9, using IMGT germline references to assign V/J genes and CDR3. Reads were removed for weak V/J assignments (E-value above 1e-6), missing CDR3, stop codons, out-of-frame junctions, or ambiguous translated residues. V3J clonotypes were defined as sequences sharing the same inferred V gene, J gene, and CDR3 amino acid sequence. Percentage overlap between repertoires was computed as shared unique clonotypes divided by the size of the smaller repertoire. RTK rarefaction, the Chao1 estimator, and Recon v2.1 estimates of unobserved clonotypes were used to assess repertoire richness. OLGA was used to compute generation probabilities for all TCRbeta clonotypes that the gDNA method yielded from a few donors. Not all clones reach the TCRdb copy of this immuneACCESS table, which keeps in-frame sequences only. Checked studies attribute under half of the gap to unresolved V genes and leave the rest unexplained. V and J calls and clone size come straight from that table; D and trimming were deduced from the DNA. The sample table contains about 820,000 clones; only one count was recorded for 80% to 95% of them. Of the sample, less than 25% is held by the ten largest clones.

This clonotype was sampled from a man younger than 45 in good health. Rearrangement joined TRBV9 to TRBJ1-2; a weak D assignment points to TRBD1 (5 bases agree). The sample consisted of naive CD8+ T cells sorted from blood. The cell subset or site label, read with the paper, signifies: CD45RA+CCR7+. CDR3 reads: CASREGAGTYGYTF. The base sequence is TGTGCCAGCAGGGAAGGGGCAGGGACCTATGGCTACACCTTC.